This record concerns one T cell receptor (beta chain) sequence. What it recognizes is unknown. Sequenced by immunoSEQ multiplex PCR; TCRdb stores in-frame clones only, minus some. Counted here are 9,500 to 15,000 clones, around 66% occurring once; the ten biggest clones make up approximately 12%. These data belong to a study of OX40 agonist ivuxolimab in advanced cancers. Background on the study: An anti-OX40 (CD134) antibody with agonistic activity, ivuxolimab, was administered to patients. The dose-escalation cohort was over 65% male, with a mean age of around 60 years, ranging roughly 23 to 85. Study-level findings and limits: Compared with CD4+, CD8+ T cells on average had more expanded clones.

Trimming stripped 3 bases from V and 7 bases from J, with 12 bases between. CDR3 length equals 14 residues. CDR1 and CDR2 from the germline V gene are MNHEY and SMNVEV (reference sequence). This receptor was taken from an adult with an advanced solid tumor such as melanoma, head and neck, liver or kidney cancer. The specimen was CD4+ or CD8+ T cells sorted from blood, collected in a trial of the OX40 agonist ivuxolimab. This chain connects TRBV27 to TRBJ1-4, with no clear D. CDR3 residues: CASSLGQWGEKLFF. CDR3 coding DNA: TGTGCCAGCAGTTTGGGCCAGTGGGGTGAAAAACTGTTTTTT. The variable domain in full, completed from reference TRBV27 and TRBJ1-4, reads EAQVTQNPRYLITVTGKKLTVTCSQNMNHEYMSWYRQDPGLGLRQIYYSMNVEVTDKGDVPEGYKVSRKEKRNFPLILESPSPNQTSLYFCASSLGQWGEKLFFGSGTQLSVL.